These T cell receptor beta chains were read from a single sample in a study of human T cells and chemical hapten exposure. TCRdb called the RACE reads again in MiXCR, with one record for every CDR3 protein. The sample carries approximately 77,000 distinct CDR3 sequences, roughly 7.2% recorded once. Source: whole blood, taken in connection with sensitization to the hapten diphenylcyclopropenone (DPC). These receptors were collected from a woman in her 30s with alopecia areata. Some clones in this sample may be carry-over from other donors' samples. CDR3s include the opening cysteine and the closing phenylalanine or tryptophan. A D gene is named only where the DNA matches it firmly. Rows give clone size only sometimes, using once, few, many, or a class for an expanded clone.

D: -; J: TRBJ1-1; size: few; V: TRBV12-3/TRBV12-4; CDR3: CASSLSSWGNTEAFF; DNA: TGTGCCAGCAGCCTCTCCTCATGGGGAAACACTGAAGCTTTCTTT
D: -; J: TRBJ1-4; size: many; V: TRBV4-1; CDR3: CASSQVPRTEKLFF; DNA: TGCGCCAGCAGCCAAGTTCCGCGCACTGAAAAACTGTTTTTT
D: TRBD2; J: TRBJ2-5; size: many; V: TRBV12-3/TRBV12-4; CDR3: CASLAGAEETQYF; DNA: TGTGCCAGCTTAGCGGGGGCCGAAGAGACCCAGTACTTC
D: -; J: TRBJ1-2; size: few; V: TRBV6-5; CDR3: CASSSRTDHYGYTF; DNA: TGTGCCAGCAGTTCAAGGACAGACCACTATGGCTACACCTTC
D: -; J: TRBJ2-1; size: -; V: TRBV6-1; CDR3: CASSDGVVNEQFF; DNA: TGTGCCAGCAGTGATGGGGTAGTAAATGAGCAGTTCTTC
D: -; J: TRBJ2-1; size: many; V: TRBV28; CDR3: CASSLDGTYNEQFF; DNA: TGTGCCAGCAGTTTGGACGGAACCTACAATGAGCAGTTCTTC
D: TRBD1; J: TRBJ2-2; size: many; V: TRBV7-9; CDR3: CASSPPGTVNTGELFF; DNA: TGTGCCAGCAGCCCCCCCGGGACAGTGAACACCGGGGAGCTGTTTTTT
D: -; J: TRBJ1-1; size: many; V: TRBV5-1; CDR3: CASSPTTLNTEAFF; DNA: TGCGCCAGCAGCCCTACCACCTTGAACACTGAAGCTTTCTTT
D: -; J: TRBJ1-5; size: many; V: TRBV12-3/TRBV12-4; CDR3: CASSLANVNQPQHF; DNA: TGTGCCAGCAGTTTAGCGAACGTTAATCAGCCCCAGCATTTT
D: -; J: TRBJ2-1; size: -; V: TRBV7-9; CDR3: CASSLNRAFYNEQFF; DNA: TGTGCCAGCAGCTTAAATAGGGCGTTCTACAATGAGCAGTTCTTC
D: -; J: TRBJ2-3; size: -; V: TRBV7-9; CDR3: CASSFPSYTASTDTQYF; DNA: TGTGCCAGCAGCTTCCCCTCCTACACGGCTAGCACAGATACGCAGTATTTT
D: -; J: TRBJ2-3; size: -; V: TRBV7-9; CDR3: CASSLPGPTQYF; DNA: TGTGCCAGCAGCTTACCGGGGCCTACGCAGTATTTT
D: TRBD2; J: TRBJ2-3; size: many; V: TRBV12-3/TRBV12-4; CDR3: CASRETSGGITDTQYF; DNA: TGTGCCAGCAGAGAAACTAGCGGGGGGATCACAGATACGCAGTATTTT
D: -; J: TRBJ2-7; size: many; V: TRBV2; CDR3: CASSENRDEQYF; DNA: TGTGCCAGCAGTGAGAATAGGGACGAGCAGTACTTC
D: -; J: TRBJ2-4; size: many; V: TRBV20-1; CDR3: CSARDMEVLNIQYF; DNA: TGCAGTGCTAGAGATATGGAGGTTCTTAACATTCAGTACTTC
D: TRBD1; J: TRBJ1-2; size: -; V: TRBV29-1; CDR3: CSLQGAYGYTF; DNA: TGCAGCCTACAGGGGGCCTATGGCTACACCTTC
D: TRBD1; J: TRBJ1-2; size: -; V: TRBV29-1; CDR3: CSGGQNYGYTF; DNA: TGCAGCGGGGGACAGAACTATGGCTACACCTTC
D: -; J: TRBJ1-6; size: -; V: TRBV5-4; CDR3: CASSNGQKQNNSPLHF; DNA: TGTGCCAGCAGCAACGGACAGAAACAAAATAATTCACCCCTCCACTTT
D: TRBD1; J: TRBJ2-1; size: many; V: TRBV19; CDR3: CATRGQGFYNEQFF; DNA: TGTGCCACCAGGGGACAGGGCTTCTACAATGAGCAGTTCTTC
D: TRBD2; J: TRBJ2-1; size: few; V: TRBV7-6; CDR3: CASSWDSMGGNEQFF; DNA: TGTGCCAGCAGCTGGGACTCGATGGGGGGGAATGAGCAGTTCTTC
D: -; J: TRBJ2-5; size: many; V: TRBV1; CDR3: CTSSQDNGAAVQETQYF; DNA: TGCACCAGCAGCCAAGACAACGGGGCGGCTGTTCAAGAGACCCAGTACTTC
D: TRBD1; J: TRBJ1-2; size: many; V: TRBV28; CDR3: CASSSPSTGSYGYTF; DNA: TGTGCCAGCAGCTCCCCGTCGACAGGGAGTTATGGCTACACCTTC
D: TRBD2; J: TRBJ2-7; size: many; V: TRBV20-1; CDR3: CSAPIAGGDHEQYF; DNA: TGCAGTGCTCCTATAGCGGGGGGGGACCACGAGCAGTACTTC
D: TRBD1; J: TRBJ2-7; size: few; V: TRBV6-1; CDR3: CAGTGGERYEQYF; DNA: TGTGCCGGCACAGGGGGCGAGAGGTACGAGCAGTACTTC
D: -; J: TRBJ1-1; size: few; V: TRBV12-3/TRBV12-4; CDR3: CASTFGQLNTEAFF; DNA: TGTGCCAGCACTTTCGGGCAGCTGAACACTGAAGCTTTCTTT
D: -; J: TRBJ2-5; size: -; V: TRBV25-1; CDR3: CASSDFGSQETQYF; DNA: TGTGCCAGCAGTGATTTCGGTTCCCAAGAGACCCAGTACTTC
D: -; J: TRBJ1-2; size: many; V: TRBV29-1; CDR3: CSVEPVNYGYTF; DNA: TGCAGCGTTGAACCGGTTAACTATGGCTACACCTTC
D: -; J: TRBJ2-5; size: -; V: TRBV30; CDR3: CAWSYDSTQETQYF; DNA: TGTGCCTGGAGTTATGACAGTACACAAGAGACCCAGTACTTC
D: -; J: TRBJ2-2; size: -; V: TRBV7-2; CDR3: CASSLARDPNTGELFF; DNA: TGTGCCAGCAGCTTAGCAAGGGATCCGAACACCGGGGAGCTGTTTTTT
D: TRBD2; J: TRBJ2-5; size: -; V: TRBV6-5; CDR3: CASSYSGAGEETQYF; DNA: TGTGCCAGCAGTTACTCAGGAGCGGGGGAAGAGACCCAGTACTTC
D: -; J: TRBJ1-2; size: few; V: TRBV12-5; CDR3: CASGLVPPDWGILNYGYTF; DNA: TGTGCTAGTGGTTTGGTACCCCCCGACTGGGGCATACTAAACTATGGCTACACCTTC
D: TRBD1; J: TRBJ1-5; size: -; V: TRBV20-1; CDR3: CSALELGGLPQHF; DNA: TGCAGTGCTCTTGAGCTAGGGGGCCTCCCCCAGCATTTT
D: TRBD1; J: TRBJ1-5; size: many; V: TRBV2; CDR3: CASGQGQGQPQHF; DNA: TGTGCCAGCGGACAGGGCCAGGGTCAGCCCCAGCATTTT
D: -; J: TRBJ1-1; size: many; V: TRBV2; CDR3: CASSGQPEGQAFF; DNA: TGTGCCAGCAGTGGGCAGCCGGAGGGGCAAGCTTTCTTT
D: -; J: TRBJ2-4; size: -; V: TRBV21-1; CDR3: CASSKGGRRAKNIQYF; DNA: TGTGCCAGCAGCAAAGGGGGGAGAAGGGCCAAAAACATTCAGTACTTC
D: -; J: TRBJ1-1; size: few; V: TRBV7-2; CDR3: CASSLEASGTEAFF; DNA: TGTGCCAGCAGCTTAGAGGCGTCGGGCACTGAAGCTTTCTTT
D: TRBD1; J: TRBJ1-2; size: -; V: TRBV7-2; CDR3: CASSLQGAYGYTF; DNA: TGTGCCAGCAGCTTACAGGGGGCGTATGGCTACACCTTC
D: -; J: TRBJ2-5; size: -; V: TRBV10-3; CDR3: CAISGAGAQETQYF; DNA: TGTGCCATCAGCGGCGCGGGGGCCCAAGAGACCCAGTACTTC
D: -; J: TRBJ1-5; size: -; V: TRBV27; CDR3: CASSLRQGSYQPQHF; DNA: TGTGCCAGCAGTTTACGGCAGGGCTCTTACCAGCCCCAGCATTTT
D: -; J: TRBJ1-1; size: few; V: TRBV7-2; CDR3: CASSLWFENMEAFF; DNA: TGTGCCAGCAGCTTATGGTTTGAGAACATGGAAGCTTTCTTT
D: TRBD2; J: TRBJ2-1; size: -; V: TRBV2; CDR3: CASSVTSGKAEQFF; DNA: TGTGCCAGCAGTGTAACTAGCGGTAAGGCTGAGCAGTTCTTC
D: -; J: TRBJ1-5; size: -; V: TRBV29-1; CDR3: CSVAGGHSNQPQHF; DNA: TGCAGCGTTGCGGGAGGACATAGCAATCAGCCCCAGCATTTT